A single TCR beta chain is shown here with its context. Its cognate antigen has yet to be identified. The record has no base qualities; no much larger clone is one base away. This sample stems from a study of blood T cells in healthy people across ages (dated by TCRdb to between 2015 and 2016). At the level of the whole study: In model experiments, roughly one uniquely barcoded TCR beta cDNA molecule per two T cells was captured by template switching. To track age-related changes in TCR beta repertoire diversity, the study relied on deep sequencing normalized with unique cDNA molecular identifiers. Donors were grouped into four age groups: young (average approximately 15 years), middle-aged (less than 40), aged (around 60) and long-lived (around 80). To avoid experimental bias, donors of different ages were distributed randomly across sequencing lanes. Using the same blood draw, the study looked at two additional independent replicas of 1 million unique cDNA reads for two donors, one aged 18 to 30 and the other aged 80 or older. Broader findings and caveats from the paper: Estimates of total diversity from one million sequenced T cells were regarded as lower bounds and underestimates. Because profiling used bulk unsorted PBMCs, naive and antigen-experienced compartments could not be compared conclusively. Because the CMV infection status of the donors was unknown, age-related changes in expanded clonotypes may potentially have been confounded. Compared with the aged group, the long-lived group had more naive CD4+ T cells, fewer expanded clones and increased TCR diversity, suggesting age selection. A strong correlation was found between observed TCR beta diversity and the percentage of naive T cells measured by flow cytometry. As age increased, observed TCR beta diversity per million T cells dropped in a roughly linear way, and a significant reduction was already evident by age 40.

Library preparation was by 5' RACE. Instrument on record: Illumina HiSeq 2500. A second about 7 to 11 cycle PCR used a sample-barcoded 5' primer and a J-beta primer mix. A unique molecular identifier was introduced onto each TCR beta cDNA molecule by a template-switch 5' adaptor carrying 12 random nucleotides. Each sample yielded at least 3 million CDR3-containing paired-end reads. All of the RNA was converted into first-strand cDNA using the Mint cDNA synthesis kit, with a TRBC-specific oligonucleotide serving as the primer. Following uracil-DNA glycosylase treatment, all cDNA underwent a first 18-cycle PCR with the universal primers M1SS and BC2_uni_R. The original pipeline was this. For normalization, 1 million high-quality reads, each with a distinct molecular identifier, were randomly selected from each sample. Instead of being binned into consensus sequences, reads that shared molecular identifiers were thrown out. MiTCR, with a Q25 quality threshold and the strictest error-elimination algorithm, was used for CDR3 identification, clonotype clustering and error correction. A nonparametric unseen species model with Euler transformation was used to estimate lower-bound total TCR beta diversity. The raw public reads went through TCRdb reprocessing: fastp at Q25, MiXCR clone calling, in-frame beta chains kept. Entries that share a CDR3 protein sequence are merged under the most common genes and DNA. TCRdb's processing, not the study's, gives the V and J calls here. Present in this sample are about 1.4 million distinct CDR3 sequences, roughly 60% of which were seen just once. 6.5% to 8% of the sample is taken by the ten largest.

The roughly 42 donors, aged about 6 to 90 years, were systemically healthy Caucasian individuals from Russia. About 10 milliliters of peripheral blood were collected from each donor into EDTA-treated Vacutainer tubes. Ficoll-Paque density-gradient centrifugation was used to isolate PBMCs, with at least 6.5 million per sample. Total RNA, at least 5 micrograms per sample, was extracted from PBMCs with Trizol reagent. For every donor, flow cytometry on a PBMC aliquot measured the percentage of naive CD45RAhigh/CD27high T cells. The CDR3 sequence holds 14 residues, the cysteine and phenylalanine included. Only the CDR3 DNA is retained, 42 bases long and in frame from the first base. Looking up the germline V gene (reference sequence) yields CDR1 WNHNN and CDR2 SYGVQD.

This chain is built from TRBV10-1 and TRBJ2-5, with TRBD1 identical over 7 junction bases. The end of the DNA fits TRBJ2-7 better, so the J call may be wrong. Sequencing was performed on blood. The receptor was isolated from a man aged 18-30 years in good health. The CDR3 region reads CASSGEQGLYEQYF. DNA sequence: TGCGCCAGCAGTGGGGAACAGGGGCTCTACGAGCAGTACTTC.